Shown below are 16 T cell receptor beta chains from a single sample sequenced in a study of vaccination effects on CD4 cells after COVID-19. Their antigens remain unidentified. Method: immunoSEQ multiplex PCR; TCRdb's copy keeps in-frame clones and lacks some. The table shows 70,000 or so clones, with 60% to 75% occurring only once. Viral peptide pool expansion of antigen-specific CD4+ T cells preceded sequencing in the ViraFEST assay. Scientists isolated CD4+ T cells after an approximately ten-day culture period ended. This individual tested PCR-positive for SARS-CoV-2 infection between March and December 2020. Specimen: CD4+ T cells from PBMCs cultured with HIV peptides, collected before COVID-19 vaccination. Subset of the sample: HIV-1 Nef peptide pool negative control/reference culture. These receptors were obtained from a human donor who had a prior SARS-CoV-2 infection.

The J gene is TRBJ2-3, the V gene TRBV5-4; D may be TRBD1 (7 bases). The length of the CDR3 is 15 residues. V was pared by 4 bases and J by 4 bases, with 16 bases between. CDR1 and CDR2 (germline): SGHNT, YYREEE (reference sequence). CDR3 residues: CASSQGGQRADTQYF. In nucleotides, the CDR3 is TGTGCCAGCAGCCAAGGGGGACAGCGGGCAGATACGCAGTATTTT.

This sequence joins TRBV15 and TRBJ2-5, with D uncertain. CDR3 length: 17 residues. The ends were cut back, 0 bases at V and 1 base at J, with 15 bases in the middle. Germline CDR1 LNHNV, CDR2 YYDKDF (reference sequence). Written as DNA, the CDR3 is TGTGCCACCAGCAGAGATATGTACTCTTGGGGCCAAGAGACCCAGTACTTC. Its protein product is CATSRDMYSWGQETQYF. The variable domain in full, completed from reference TRBV15 and TRBJ2-5, reads DAMVIQNPRYQVTQFGKPVTLSCSQTLNHNVMYWYQQKSSQAPKLLFHYYDKDFNNEADTPDNFQSRRPNTSFCFLDIRSPGLGDTAMYLCATSRDMYSWGQETQYFGPGTRLLVL.

V and J are TRBV9 and TRBJ2-1, with 13 bases matching TRBD2. Germline V gene sequence: CDR1 SGDLS, CDR2 YYNGEE. The CDR3 runs to 16 residues. V trimming: 0 bases; J trimming: 10 bases; junction bases outside the gene matches: 7. Here the CDR3 reads CASSVELAGGGREQFF. The CDR3 nucleotides are TGTGCCAGCAGCGTAGAACTAGCGGGAGGGGGTCGCGAGCAGTTCTTC.

V is TRBV6-6 and J is TRBJ2-2, with TRBD1 matching 7 bases. The V gene's germline CDR1 is MNHNY and CDR2 SVGAGI (reference sequence). This CDR3 spans 13 amino acids. J lost 4 bases, V lost 6 bases, and 2 bases had no gene match. The CDR3 protein is CASSAGGTGELFF. CDR3 coding DNA: TGTGCCAGCAGCGCAGGGGGCACCGGGGAGCTGTTTTTT.

V gene TRBV7-2 combines with J gene TRBJ2-7; no firm D call. V was trimmed by 3 bases and J by 4 bases, leaving 7 bases between them. Germline CDR1 SGHTA, CDR2 FQGNSA. The CDR3 extends over 12 amino acids. The CDR3 DNA follows: TGTGCCAGCAGCTTCACTGGGTACGAGCAGTACTTC. Its translation is CASSFTGYEQYF.

V and J are TRBV11-3 and TRBJ2-1, with TRBD2 matching over 11 bases. The ends lost 7 bases at V and 8 bases at J; junction bases unmatched: 7. Germline V CDR1 and CDR2: SGHNT, YENEEA. The CDR3 totals 14 residues. The CDR3 loop is CASTPLAGDDEQFF. In DNA form, the CDR3 reads TGTGCCAGCACCCCACTAGCGGGAGATGATGAGCAGTTCTTC.

V and J are TRBV5-1 and TRBJ2-5, with D unresolved. The germline gives CDR1 SGHRS, CDR2 YFSETQ. There are 14 residues in the CDR3. V lost 0 bases to trimming and J lost 5 bases, with 11 bases between them. The CDR3 DNA reads TGCGCCAGCAGCTTGGGGTTTACGTACGAGACCCAGTACTTC. Protein: CASSLGFTYETQYF.

The V gene is TRBV19, the J gene TRBJ2-3; TRBD2 agrees at 13 bases. Unmatched junction bases numbered 4, after V lost 8 bases and J lost 5 bases. CDR3 length equals 14 residues. The germline V gene encodes CDR1 LNHDA and CDR2 SQIVND (reference sequence). The CDR3 sequence is CASGLAGVVDTQYF. CDR3 DNA sequence: TGTGCCAGTGGACTAGCGGGAGTGGTAGATACGCAGTATTTT.

On this clone: Because it lacks the conserved phenylalanine or tryptophan at the end, this CDR3 is likely a read error. The limits of the CDR3 on the DNA are not certain, so only TCRdb's listed CDR3 is given. The CDR3 region is CASSSRGGAGYVLS. The gene calls are TRBV7-2 and TRBJ2-3; the D call of TRBD2 is as the table states it, not checked on the DNA. Ends included, the CDR3 has 14 residues. Germline V gene lookup returns CDR1 SGHTA and CDR2 FQGNSA.

Only one count was recorded for this clone. The J gene is TRBJ1-2, the V gene TRBV2; 7 bases are shared with TRBD1. Unmatched junction bases numbered 9, after V lost 6 bases and J lost 8 bases. CDR3 length: 13 residues. The germline gives CDR1 SNHLY, CDR2 FYNNEI. CDR3 sequence (DNA): TGTGCCAGCAGAGACACAGGGGCGGGAGGCTACACCTTC. This translates into CASRDTGAGGYTF.

This chain joins TRBV9 and TRBJ1-6, with 7 bases lining up with TRBD1. V shed 0 bases, J shed 8 bases, and the junction held 5 bases outside the gene matches. The CDR3 totals 15 residues. The germline V gene encodes CDR1 SGDLS and CDR2 YYNGEE. CDR3 DNA: TGTGCCAGCAGCGTAGGCGGGACAGAGGATTCACCCCTCCACTTT. The encoded protein is CASSVGGTEDSPLHF.

The chain combines TRBV27 with TRBJ2-5; TRBD1 agrees at 11 bases. Looked up from germline, CDR1 is MNHEY and CDR2 is SMNVEV (reference sequence). CDR3 length: 16 residues. Unmatched junction bases numbered 11, after V lost 5 bases and J lost 6 bases. As DNA, the CDR3 is TGTGCCAGCAGTCTCATATCCGGACAGGGGGCACAGACCCAGTACTTC. Translated, it gives CASSLISGQGAQTQYF.

J is TRBJ2-5 and V is TRBV11-2; a weak D match, TRBD2 (6 bases). Germline V CDR1 and CDR2: SGHAT, FQNNGV. Trimming pared 5 bases from V and 5 bases from J, leaving 18 bases between. There are 15 residues in the CDR3. The CDR3 spells CASSQSVTREETQYF. The DNA of the CDR3 is TGTGCCAGCAGCCAATCGGTCACCCGGGAGGAGACCCAGTACTTC. The full variable domain, rest sourced from reference TRBV11-2 and TRBJ2-5, is EAGVAQSPRYKIIEKRQSVAFWCNPISGHATLYWYQQILGQGPKLLIQFQNNGVVDDSQLPKDRFSAERLKGVDSTLKIQPAKLEDSAVYLCASSQSVTREETQYFGPGTRLLVL.

The chain recombines TRBV11-2 with TRBJ2-3; 8 nucleotides align to TRBD1. The CDR3 consists of 15 residues. Germline loops: CDR1 SGHAT, CDR2 FQNNGV. Unmatched junction bases numbered 9, after V lost 6 bases and J lost 4 bases. The CDR3 here is CASRSTGGSSDTQYF. The CDR3 nucleotides are TGTGCCAGCAGATCCACAGGGGGTAGTTCAGATACGCAGTATTTT.

This chain connects TRBV2 to TRBJ2-7, with D unclear. Trimming shortened V by 1 base and J by 3 bases, and 13 bases separated the two germline ends. The germline CDR1 and CDR2 sequences are SNHLY and FYNNEI. The CDR3 has 15 amino acids. CDR3: CASSEGPVPVYEQYF. The CDR3 DNA is TGTGCCAGCAGTGAAGGACCTGTCCCGGTCTACGAGCAGTACTTC. Together with reference TRBV2 and TRBJ2-7, the CDR3 gives the full variable domain: EPEVTQTPSHQVTQMGQEVILRCVPISNHLYFYWYRQILGQKVEFLVSFYNNEISEKSEIFDDQFSVERPDGSNFTLKIRSTKLEDSAMYFCASSEGPVPVYEQYFGPGTRLTVT.

The V gene is TRBV12-3 or TRBV12-4, the J gene TRBJ2-7; no reliable D call. The germline V and J ends were trimmed by 2 bases and 12 bases, with 11 bases remaining between them. This CDR3 spans 11 amino acids. In DNA, the CDR3 is TGTGCCAGCAGTTTAAAAAGCGTGACGTACTTC. Its translation is CASSLKSVTYF.